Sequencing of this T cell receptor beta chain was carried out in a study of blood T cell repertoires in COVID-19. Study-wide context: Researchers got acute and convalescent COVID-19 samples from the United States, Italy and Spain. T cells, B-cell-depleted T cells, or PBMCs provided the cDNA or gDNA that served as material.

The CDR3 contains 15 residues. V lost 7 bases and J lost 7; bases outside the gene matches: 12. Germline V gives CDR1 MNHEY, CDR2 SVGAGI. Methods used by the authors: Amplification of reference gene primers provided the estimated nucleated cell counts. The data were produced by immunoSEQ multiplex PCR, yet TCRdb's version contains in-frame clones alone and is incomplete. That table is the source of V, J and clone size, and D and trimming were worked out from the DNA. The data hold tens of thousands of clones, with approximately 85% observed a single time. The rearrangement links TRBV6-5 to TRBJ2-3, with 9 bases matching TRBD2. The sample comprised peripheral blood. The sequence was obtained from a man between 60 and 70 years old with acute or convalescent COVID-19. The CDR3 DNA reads TGTGCCAGCACCTACGGGGCGGGAGGGAAAAATACGCAGTATTTT. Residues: CASTYGAGGKNTQYF.